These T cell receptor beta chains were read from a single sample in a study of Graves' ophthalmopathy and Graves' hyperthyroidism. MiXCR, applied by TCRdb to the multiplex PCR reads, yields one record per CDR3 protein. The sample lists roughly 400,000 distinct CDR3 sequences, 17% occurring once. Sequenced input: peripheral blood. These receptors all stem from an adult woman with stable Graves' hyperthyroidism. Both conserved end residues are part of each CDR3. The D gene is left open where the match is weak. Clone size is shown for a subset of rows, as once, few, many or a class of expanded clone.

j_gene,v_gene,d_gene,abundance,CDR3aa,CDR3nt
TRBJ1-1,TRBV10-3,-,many,CAVTGAQMNTEAFF,TGTGCCGTAACGGGGGCACAGATGAACACTGAAGCTTTCTTT
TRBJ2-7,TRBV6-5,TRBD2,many,CASSYGLAGSSYEQYF,TGTGCCAGCAGTTACGGGCTAGCGGGGAGCTCCTACGAGCAGTACTTC
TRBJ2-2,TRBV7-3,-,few,CASSSHTAGELFF,TGTGCCAGCAGCTCTCATACGGCCGGGGAGCTGTTTTTT
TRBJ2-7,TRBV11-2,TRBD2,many,CASSFSTALLAGVPYEQYF,TGTGCCAGCAGCTTTAGTACCGCACTGCTGGCGGGAGTGCCCTACGAGCAGTACTTC
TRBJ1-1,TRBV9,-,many,CASSVGEGSEAFF,TGTGCCAGCAGCGTAGGGGAAGGCTCCGAAGCTTTCTTT
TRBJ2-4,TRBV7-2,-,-,CASSGQAKNIQYF,TGTGCCAGCAGCGGACAAGCTAAAAACATTCAGTACTTC
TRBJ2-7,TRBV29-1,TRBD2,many,CSVAPGLAHEQYF,TGCAGCGTTGCTCCGGGACTAGCCCACGAGCAGTACTTC
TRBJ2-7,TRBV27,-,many,CASSSPLLGTYEQYF,TGTGCCAGCAGTTCCCCTCTACTCGGTACCTACGAGCAGTACTTC
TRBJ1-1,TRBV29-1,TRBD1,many,CSVNRGGNTEAFF,TGCAGCGTTAACAGGGGCGGGAACACTGAAGCTTTCTTT
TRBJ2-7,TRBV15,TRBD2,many,CATSRVLAGKGYEQYF,TGTGCCACCAGCAGGGTACTAGCGGGCAAGGGCTACGAGCAGTACTTC
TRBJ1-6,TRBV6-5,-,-,CASSSTGPEGSSLHF,TGTGCCAGCAGTTCCACAGGCCCCGAGGGTTCATCCCTCCACTTT
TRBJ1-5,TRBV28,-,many,CASSWFRENNQPQHF,TGTGCCAGCAGTTGGTTCCGGGAAAACAATCAGCCCCAGCATTTT
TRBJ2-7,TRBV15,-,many,CATSRRQKPYEQYF,TGTGCCACCAGCAGAAGACAGAAGCCCTACGAGCAGTACTTC
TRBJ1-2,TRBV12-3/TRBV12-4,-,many,CASSLQGSGYTF,TGTGCCAGCAGCCTCCAGGGTAGTGGCTACACCTTC
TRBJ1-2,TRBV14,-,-,CASSRGKPYGYTF,TGTGCCAGCAGCCGCGGAAAACCCTATGGCTACACCTTC
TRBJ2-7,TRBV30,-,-,CAWSSTGYEQYF,TGTGCCTGGAGCTCGACGGGCTACGAGCAGTACTTC
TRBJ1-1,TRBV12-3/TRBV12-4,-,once,CASIEGDLNTEAFF,TGTGCCAGCATTGAAGGGGACTTAAACACTGAAGCTTTCTTT
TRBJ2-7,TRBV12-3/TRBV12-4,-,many,CASSFTAGRSSYEQYF,TGTGCCAGCAGTTTTACGGCCGGGCGGAGCTCCTACGAGCAGTACTTC
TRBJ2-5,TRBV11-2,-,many,CASSLELGSWETQYF,TGTGCCAGCAGCTTAGAGTTGGGCAGTTGGGAGACCCAGTACTTC
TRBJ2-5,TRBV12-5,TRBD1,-,CASRGRDRDGETQYF,TGTGCTAGCCGAGGAAGGGACAGGGATGGAGAGACCCAGTACTTC
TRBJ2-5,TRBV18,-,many,CASSPTTAIQETQYF,TGTGCCAGCTCACCTACGACAGCCATCCAAGAGACCCAGTACTTC
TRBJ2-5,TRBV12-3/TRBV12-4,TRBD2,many,CASSLDGAGQETQYF,TGTGCCAGCAGTTTAGATGGAGCGGGACAAGAGACCCAGTACTTC
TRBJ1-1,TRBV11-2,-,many,CASSLWAGVTEAFF,TGTGCCAGCAGCTTATGGGCAGGGGTCACTGAAGCTTTCTTT
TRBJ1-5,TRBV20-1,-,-,CSARNYKIPDEPQHF,TGCAGTGCTAGAAACTATAAGATCCCGGATGAGCCCCAGCATTTT
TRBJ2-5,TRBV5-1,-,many,CASSDTGSTRTQYF,TGCGCCAGCAGCGACACAGGGAGTACGCGGACCCAGTACTTC
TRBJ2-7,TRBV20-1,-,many,CSAIISSGRSSYEQYF,TGCAGTGCTATCATTAGTAGCGGCAGGAGCTCCTACGAGCAGTACTTC
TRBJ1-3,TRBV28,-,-,CASSLLRISGNTIYF,TGTGCCAGCAGTTTATTGCGAATCTCTGGAAACACCATATATTTT
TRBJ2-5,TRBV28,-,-,CASSPLARDGETQYF,TGTGCCAGCAGCCCCCTGGCGAGGGATGGGGAGACCCAGTACTTC
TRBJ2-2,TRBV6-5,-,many,CASSYLQNTGELFF,TGTGCCAGCAGTTACCTCCAGAACACCGGGGAGCTGTTTTTT
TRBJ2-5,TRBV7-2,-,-,CASSSPGGGTQYF,TGTGCCAGCAGCTCCCCCGGAGGCGGGACCCAGTACTTC
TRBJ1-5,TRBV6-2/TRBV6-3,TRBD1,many,CATSRTGFQPQHF,TGTGCCACCTCCCGGACAGGGTTCCAGCCCCAGCATTTT
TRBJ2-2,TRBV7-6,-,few,CASSLHQGEDTGELFF,TGTGCCAGCAGCCTTCACCAGGGTGAGGACACCGGGGAGCTGTTTTTT
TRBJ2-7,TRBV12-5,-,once,CASGLAPTSSYEQYF,TGTGCTAGTGGTTTGGCCCCCACTTCGTCCTACGAGCAGTACTTC
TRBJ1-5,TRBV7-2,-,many,CASSYFQGNQPQHF,TGTGCCAGCAGCTACTTTCAGGGAAATCAGCCCCAGCATTTT
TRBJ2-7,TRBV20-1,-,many,CSASMGSGDSYEQYF,TGCAGTGCTAGCATGGGTAGCGGAGACTCCTACGAGCAGTACTTC
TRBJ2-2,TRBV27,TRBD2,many,CASSFGRALGELFF,TGTGCCAGCAGTTTCGGGAGGGCCCTCGGGGAGCTGTTTTTT
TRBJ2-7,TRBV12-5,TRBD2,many,CASGFSRGLAGPHYEQYF,TGTGCTAGTGGTTTCAGCAGGGGACTAGCGGGCCCTCACTACGAGCAGTACTTC
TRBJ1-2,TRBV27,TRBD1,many,CASSFPGGGYTF,TGTGCCAGCAGTTTTCCAGGGGGCGGCTACACCTTC
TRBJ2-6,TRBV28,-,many,CASSTGTLISGANVLTF,TGTGCCAGCAGTACAGGGACACTGATCTCTGGGGCCAACGTCCTGACTTTC
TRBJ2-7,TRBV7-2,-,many,CASSLAPPDSAYEQYF,TGTGCCAGCAGCTTAGCCCCTCCGGACTCTGCCTACGAGCAGTACTTC
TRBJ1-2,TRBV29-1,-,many,CSVAADSSDGYTF,TGCAGCGTAGCGGCCGACTCGTCGGATGGCTACACCTTC
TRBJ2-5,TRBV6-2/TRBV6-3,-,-,CASSYRRSQETQYF,TGTGCCAGCAGTTACCGGCGGAGTCAAGAGACCCAGTACTTC
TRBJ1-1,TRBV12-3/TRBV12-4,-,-,CASREPGGPTNTEAFF,TGTGCCAGCAGGGAGCCGGGGGGACCCACGAACACTGAAGCTTTCTTT
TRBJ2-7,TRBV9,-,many,CASSVQGSSYEQYF,TGTGCCAGCAGCGTACAGGGGTCGAGCTACGAGCAGTACTTC
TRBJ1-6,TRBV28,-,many,CASRRRDVRSPPLHF,TGTGCCAGCAGACGCAGGGATGTGCGCAGTCCACCCCTCCACTTT
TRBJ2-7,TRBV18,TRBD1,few,CASSPTIHAGTGANEQYF,TGTGCCAGCTCCCCGACCATCCACGCCGGGACAGGGGCAAACGAGCAGTACTTC